One T cell receptor (beta chain) is described in this entry. Its cognate antigen is unknown. The data are from a study of T cells after yellow fever vaccination. Looking at the study overall: Fractions of limited cellularity were prepared by means of SMART-Seq v4 Ultra Low Input. Findings and caveats of the study: Although the secondary response was weaker, it peaked faster, at day 5 versus 15.

CDR3 size: 12 residues. The V end lost 5 bases, the J end lost 2 bases, and 7 bases lay between the germline ends. Germline CDR1 PRHDT, CDR2 FYEKMQ (reference sequence). MiXCR was run by TCRdb on the 5' RACE reads, yielding one entry per CDR3 protein. The top ten clones hold approximately 34% of a sample with about 170,000 distinct CDR3 sequences, about 10% of them seen once. Sample: CD8+ T cells sorted from PBMCs, taken 15 days after the yellow fever booster vaccination. The rearrangement uses TRBV13 and TRBJ2-7; D unclear. This clonotype was obtained from a man aged 18-30 years who received the YFV17D yellow fever vaccine. CDR3 region: CASSLRTYEQYF. In DNA form, the CDR3 reads TGTGCCAGCAGCCTCCGAACCTACGAGCAGTACTTC.